What follows describes a single TCR beta chain. The antigen it binds to is not known. Base qualities were left out, and no much larger clone turns up one base away. The record originates from a study of PD-1 blockade in mismatch repair-deficient tumors (dated by TCRdb to between 2016 and 2019). Looking at the study overall: Between late 2013 and September 2016, the trial enrolled about 78 consecutive patients with some twelve types of mismatch repair-deficient cancer, all of whom had received prior treatment and were progressing. Deep sequencing of TCR CDR3 regions was used to track tumor-associated T cell clones in peripheral blood of patients responding to PD-1 blockade.

On the study overall, not on this receptor specifically: After pembrolizumab, tumor-resident clones, which were often undetectable in blood before treatment, expanded rapidly and then contracted, generally ahead of radiologic responses.

The germline V gene specifies SGHRS as CDR1 and YFSETQ as CDR2. Cut back by 5 bases and 2 bases, the V and J ends lie 13 bases apart. Taken from cysteine to phenylalanine, the CDR3 has 14 residues. This entry keeps only the CDR3 DNA: 42 bases, framed from base 1. The sample's time point label, in plain terms: peripheral blood 12 weeks after first pembrolizumab dose. For each enrolled patient, mismatch repair deficiency was established using either polymerase chain reaction or immunohistochemistry. Three patients who responded to pembrolizumab therapy underwent TCR sequencing. Pembrolizumab PD-1 blockade was prospectively tested in advanced mismatch repair-deficient cancers, regardless of tissue of origin, in the phase II trial. Peripheral blood T cell samples were gathered serially, both before PD-1 blockade started and at multiple time points afterward. The timing of each blood sample was reported as weeks after the first dose of pembrolizumab.

The library came from the immunoSEQ multiplex PCR assay. TCRdb took over this immuneACCESS table, retaining in-frame rearrangements with V and J assigned. Such tables are incomplete; in checked studies, under half of the missing clones stem from an unresolved V gene, and the remainder is unexplained. The sample contains about 84,000 clones, 81% of them found a single time. The top ten constitute 2.6% of the sample. The origin of this receptor is an adult with mismatch repair-deficient cancer. Sequencing used peripheral blood, obtained 12 weeks after starting pembrolizumab. The sequence joins TRBV5-1 to TRBJ1-1, with the D gene call left open. The CDR3 sequence is CASSVQSRNTEAFF. The nucleotide sequence is TGCGCCAGCAGTGTCCAGTCTCGAAACACTGAAGCTTTCTTT.